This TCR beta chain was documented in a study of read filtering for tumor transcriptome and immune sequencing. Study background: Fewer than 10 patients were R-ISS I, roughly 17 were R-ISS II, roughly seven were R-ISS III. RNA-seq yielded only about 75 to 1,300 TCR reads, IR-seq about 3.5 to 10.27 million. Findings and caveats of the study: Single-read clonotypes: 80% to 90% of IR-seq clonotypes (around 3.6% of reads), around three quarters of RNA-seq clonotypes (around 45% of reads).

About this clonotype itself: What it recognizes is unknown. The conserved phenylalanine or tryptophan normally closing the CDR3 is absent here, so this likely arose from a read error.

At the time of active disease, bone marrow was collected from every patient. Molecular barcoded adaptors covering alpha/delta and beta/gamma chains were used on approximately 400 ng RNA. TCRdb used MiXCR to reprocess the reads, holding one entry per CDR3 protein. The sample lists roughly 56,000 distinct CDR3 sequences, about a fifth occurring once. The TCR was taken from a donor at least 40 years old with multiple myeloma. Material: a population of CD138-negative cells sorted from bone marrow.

CDR3 region: CASRPGQSYNEQFL. For the CDR3, the DNA is TGTGCCAGCAGACCGGGACAGTCCTACAATGAGCAGTTCCTC. V gene TRBV11-3 combines with J gene TRBJ2-1; TRBD1 aligns across 7 bases. CDR1 is SGHNT and CDR2 is YENEEA in the germline V gene. V shed 6 bases, J shed 1 base, and the junction held 3 bases outside the gene matches. The CDR3 totals 14 residues.